This section outlines one T cell receptor beta chain sequence together with its context. The antigen is unknown. This entry is derived from a study of cytomegalovirus exposure and HLA in healthy donors. Study summary: Early release data held about 92 million unique TCRs from HLA-typed donors.

Broader study findings: High sensitivity and specificity were reportedly achieved when the classifier diagnosed cytomegalovirus status.

The PCR made use of 60 Vbeta and 13 Jbeta primers. This table comes from immunoSEQ multiplex PCR, and its TCRdb copy is limited to in-frame clones, with some not included. The table includes roughly 120,000 clones, 65% to 80% detected once. Germline V gene sequence: CDR1 KGHSH, CDR2 LQKENI. Trimming cost V 6 bases and J 3 bases, with 9 bases left between them. The CDR3 contains 13 residues. What was sequenced was PBMCs. The V gene is TRBV18, the J gene TRBJ1-5; D unresolved. The origin of this receptor is a woman aged 40 to 50 in good health and CMV-seropositive. CDR3 nucleotide sequence: TGTGCCAGCTCCCCCGGGAACAATCAGCCCCAGCATTTT. It is translated as CASSPGNNQPQHF.